These T cell receptor beta chains were read from a single sample in a study of STAT5B mutations in CD4+ large granular lymphocyte leukemia. Assay used: immunoSEQ multiplex PCR; TCRdb lists only in-frame clones, some missing. This table holds 30,000 to 40,000 clones, approximately 88% found once. The sequencing input was CD4+ T cells from blood buffy coats. The receptors here all came from a human donor in good health. CDR3s include the opening cysteine and the closing phenylalanine or tryptophan. A D gene is named only where the DNA matches it firmly. The listing skips clone size in some rows; elsewhere it reads once, few, many or a size class.

V	J	size	D	DNA	CDR3
TRBV7-7	TRBJ2-5	.	.	TGTGCCAGCAGCACGCAGCGGGGAGGGGGTATCGAGACCCAGTACTTC	CASSTQRGGGIETQYF
TRBV2	TRBJ2-1	.	TRBD1	TGTGCCAGCAGTGGACAGGGGGGGAGCAATGAGCAGTTCTTC	CASSGQGGSNEQFF
TRBV5-1	TRBJ1-4	once	.	TGCGCCAGCAGTGTAGCCGGGAAAACTAATGAAAAACTGTTTTTT	CASSVAGKTNEKLFF
TRBV7-2	TRBJ2-7	.	TRBD2	TGTGCCAGCAGCTCCCAACTAGCGGGAGGCAATTACGAGCAGTACTTC	CASSSQLAGGNYEQYF
TRBV5-1	TRBJ1-3	.	.	TGCGCCAGCAGCACGTTACAGGGAGGAAACTCTGGAAACACCATATATTTT	CASSTLQGGNSGNTIYF
TRBV2	TRBJ2-1	.	TRBD2	TGTGCCAGCAGTGGGACTAGCGGGAGGGGGTATGAGCAGTTCTTC	CASSGTSGRGYEQFF
TRBV19	TRBJ1-1	.	.	TGTGCCAGTAGTATAGATAGTGGTAGATGGGGGCGCGGAGCTTTCTTT	CASSIDSGRWGRGAFF
TRBV7-6	TRBJ1-5	.	.	TGTGCCAGCAGCTTAAGTTCGGGGCAGCCCCAGCATTTT	CASSLSSGQPQHF
TRBV7-2	TRBJ1-5	.	.	TGTGCCAGCAGCCAAGACAACCTTCAGCCCCAGCATTTT	CASSQDNLQPQHF
TRBV7-3	TRBJ2-7	.	TRBD1	TGTGCCAGCAGCGCGACAGGGTCCGGGGAGCAGTACTTC	CASSATGSGEQYF
TRBV14	TRBJ2-1	.	TRBD2	TGTGCCAGCAGGCGGGGGGGGACCTACAATGAGCAGTTCTTC	CASRRGGTYNEQFF
TRBV30	TRBJ1-1	.	.	TGTGCCTGGAGTGTAGGGTCCAACACTGAAGCTTTCTTT	CAWSVGSNTEAFF
TRBV25-1	TRBJ1-2	.	.	TGTGCCAGCAGTGGGGGGGGGTATGGCTACACCTTC	CASSGGGYGYTF
TRBV25-1	TRBJ2-5	.	TRBD2	TGTGCCAGCGGACTAGCGGGAGGTGGGCAAGAGACCCAGTACTTC	CASGLAGGGQETQYF
TRBV27	TRBJ2-6	once	.	TGTGCCACATGGCCCGCGGGCGGGGCCAACGTCCTGACTTTC	CATWPAGGANVLTF
TRBV18	TRBJ1-1	.	.	TGTGCCAGCTCACCCCGCCCTGGCAGTCAAGAGACTGAAGCTTTCTTT	CASSPRPGSQETEAFF
TRBV4-1	TRBJ1-4	.	.	TGCGCCAGCAGCCAAGATACGGGCAGGGCGGCGGAAAAACTGTTTTTT	CASSQDTGRAAEKLFF
TRBV7-8	TRBJ2-7	once	.	TGTGCCAGCAGCTCTCGACCGACAGTAGGGTTGGTATCCTACGAGCAGTACTTC	CASSSRPTVGLVSYEQYF
TRBV2	TRBJ2-7	.	TRBD2	TGTGCCAGCAGGGGGGGGGAGAGCGGCCGCTCCTACGAGCAGTACTTC	CASRGGESGRSYEQYF
TRBV5-1	TRBJ1-4	.	.	TGCGCCAGCAGCTTGAACGCTAATGAAAAACTGTTTTTT	CASSLNANEKLFF
TRBV18	TRBJ2-7	.	.	TGTGCCAGCTCACCGGGAAACAGGGAAGGCAACGAGCAGTACTTC	CASSPGNREGNEQYF
TRBV7-6	TRBJ2-7	.	TRBD2	TGTGCCAGCAGCCACGCTCTAGCGGGGGCGAAATACGAGCAGTACTTC	CASSHALAGAKYEQYF
TRBV7-2	TRBJ1-2	few	.	TGTGCCAGCAGCCTAGACCTTAACTATGGCTACACCTTC	CASSLDLNYGYTF
TRBV6-5	TRBJ1-1	.	.	TGTGCCAGCAGTTACCCGGGTGGCAGCACTGAAGCTTTCTTT	CASSYPGGSTEAFF
TRBV18	TRBJ2-7	.	.	TGTGCCAGCTCAGCACGGGTCAGGGTCTCCTACGAGCAGTACTTC	CASSARVRVSYEQYF
TRBV4-3	TRBJ1-1	.	.	TGCGCCAGCAGCCAAGTCCAGTACAGGGAGGAAGCTTTCTTT	CASSQVQYREEAFF
TRBV7-2	TRBJ2-1	.	.	TGTGCCAGCAGCCTAGGAGGGGGTAATGAGCAGTTCTTC	CASSLGGGNEQFF
TRBV7-6	TRBJ1-1	.	.	TGTGCCAGCAGCTTAGCCTGGGAAATCCGAAACACTGAAGCTTTCTTT	CASSLAWEIRNTEAFF
TRBV9	TRBJ2-5	.	TRBD2	TGTGCCAGCAGCTCCCGGGGGGTCCAAGAGACCCAGTACTTC	CASSSRGVQETQYF
TRBV28	TRBJ1-6	once	.	TGTGCCAGCAGTAGCGGGTCATACAATTCACCCCTCCACTTT	CASSSGSYNSPLHF
TRBV7-2	TRBJ2-5	once	.	TGTGCCAGCAGCTCGGCTATGGAGACCCAGTACTTC	CASSSAMETQYF
TRBV4-2	TRBJ2-1	.	.	TGTGCCAGCAGCCAAGTCCGCAACGGAGGGAATTACAATGAGCAGTTCTTC	CASSQVRNGGNYNEQFF
TRBV7-7	TRBJ2-1	.	.	TGTGCCAGCAGCCCAGACGCAGGGGCGCGTGAGCAGTTCTTC	CASSPDAGAREQFF
TRBV5-1	TRBJ2-5	.	.	TGCGCCAGCAGCTTGGATTCCGGAGTGGGGGAGCAGTACTTC	CASSLDSGVGEQYF
TRBV11-3	TRBJ2-3	.	TRBD2	TGTGCCAGCAGCCCTCCGGGTAGCGGGATTGCAGATACGCAGTATTTT	CASSPPGSGIADTQYF
TRBV29-1	TRBJ2-7	.	TRBD1	TGCAGCGTCACACAGGGGTCCATTTCCTACGAGCAGTACTTC	CSVTQGSISYEQYF
TRBV9	TRBJ2-5	.	TRBD1	TGTGCCAGCAGCGTAGAGGCCGGGGGACAGGGGCGGCCCGGGACCCAGTACTTC	CASSVEAGGQGRPGTQYF